This note documents a single T cell receptor (beta chain) sequence. Its antigen remains unknown. A much larger clone is a single base away; this may be a read error. The entry originates in a study of regulatory T cells in long-lasting Graves disease. Findings and caveats of the study: Persistent Graves' patients showed reduced TCR diversity versus newly diagnosed patients. TRBV28, TRBJ1-2 and TRBJ2-5 were segments that persistent disease favored.

The time point here: newly diagnosed GD, antithyroid drugs for less than 3 months. There was RNA extracted from PBMCs, and the TCR library was made from it. Germline assignment: CDR1 MNHNS and CDR2 SASEGT. The CDR3 consists of 15 residues. Sequencing libraries for TCR beta were prepared with iRepertoire HTBI primers and Arm-PCR of CDR3 regions. TCRdb independently ran MiXCR on the multiplex PCR reads; one entry per CDR3 protein. The sample lists about 540,000 distinct CDR3 sequences; 13% were seen once. The same sample was also used in a study of T cells in Graves' hyperthyroidism and ophthalmopathy. That report adds: Among the patients, aged 18 to 65, hyperthyroidism was newly diagnosed and had lasted under 2 months. The HTBI set primed first-round TCR CDR3 RT-PCR.

The chain couples TRBV6-1 to TRBJ2-7, with 11 bases matching TRBD1. This material consisted of peripheral blood mononuclear cells (PBMCs), taken at new diagnosis, from a patient treated with antithyroid drugs. The receptor's source is a man aged 30 to 39 with Graves disease. CDR3 DNA: TGTGCCAGCACCACCGGAGGACAGGGGGCCTACAAGCAGTACTTC. Its translation: CASTTGGQGAYKQYF.